A single sample is the source of the 23 T cell receptor beta chains below, sequenced in a study of T cells after yellow fever vaccination. TCRdb used MiXCR to reprocess the 5' RACE reads, holding one entry per CDR3 protein. This sample carries some 320,000 distinct CDR3 sequences, around 4.3% of them seen once, and the ten largest clones take roughly 21%. The specimen comprised PBMCs, sampled 15 days after the yellow fever booster vaccination. The receptors derive from a man aged 18 to 35 who received the YFV17D yellow fever vaccine.

The J gene is TRBJ1-5, the V gene TRBV20-1; TRBD1 agrees at 7 bases. V lost 6 bases to trimming and J lost 2 bases; unmatched junction nucleotides: 10. The CDR3 runs to 15 residues. The germline gives CDR1 DFQATT, CDR2 SNEGSKA (reference sequence). This CDR3 is CSAPRQGYGNQPQHF. The CDR3 region has the DNA TGCAGTGCACCGCGACAGGGCTATGGCAATCAGCCCCAGCATTTT.

A note on this clonotype: This clone may be a read error of a much larger clone one base away. V gene TRBV20-1 combines with J gene TRBJ1-1; weak D call: TRBD1 (5 bases). V shed 1 base and J shed 4 bases, with 13 bases lying between them. This CDR3 comprises 14 residues. The V gene's germline CDR1 is DFQATT and CDR2 SNEGSKA (reference sequence). CDR3: CSARVRGGSTEAFF. CDR3 in DNA: TGCAGTGCTAGAGTACGGGGGGGGAGCACTGAAGCTTTCTTT.

This clonotype was recorded at least ten times. V gene TRBV20-1 combines with J gene TRBJ2-7, with D tentatively TRBD1 (5 bases). Germline V gives CDR1 DFQATT, CDR2 SNEGSKA (reference sequence). The ends were cut back, 6 bases at V and 3 bases at J, with 12 bases in the middle. This CDR3 comprises 12 residues. The CDR3 protein is CSAIREGYEQYV. The DNA for the CDR3 is TGCAGTGCAATCAGGGAAGGCTACGAGCAGTACGTC.

The sample holds a few counts of this clonotype. The chain links TRBV9 to TRBJ2-1; 10 bases are a match to TRBD2. Germline assignment: CDR1 SGDLS and CDR2 YYNGEE. This CDR3 spans 15 amino acids. J lost 4 bases, V lost 0 bases, and 1 base had no gene match. CDR3 sequence (DNA): TGTGCCAGCAGCGTAGCTAGCGGGGGTTACAATGAGCAGTTCTTC. Amino acids: CASSVASGGYNEQFF.

This clonotype was counted at least ten times. The rearrangement links TRBV7-9 to TRBJ2-5, with D possibly matching TRBD2 (5 bases). CDR1 and CDR2 from the germline V gene are SEHNR and FQNEAQ (reference sequence). The V end lost 5 bases, the J end lost 0 bases, and 10 bases lay between the germline ends. The CDR3 extends over 14 amino acids. The CDR3 sequence: CASSGTGNQETQYF. As DNA, the CDR3 is TGTGCCAGCAGCGGTACCGGGAACCAAGAGACCCAGTACTTC.

This clonotype was seen many times. The CDR3 DNA reads as TGCGCCAGCAGCCAAGATGGGTTTATCAGCCACTATGGCTACACCTTC. Amino acids: CASSQDGFISHYGYTF. This chain connects TRBV4-3 to TRBJ1-2, with D unclear. Germline V gene lookup returns CDR1 LGHNA and CDR2 YSLEER. The CDR3 totals 16 residues. Trimming took 0 bases from V and 3 from J, leaving 14 bases between them.

The chain employs TRBV5-1 and TRBJ1-4; TRBD1 might be the D (5 bases). This CDR3 is 15 amino acids long. Germline V gene lookup returns CDR1 SGHRS and CDR2 YFSETQ. Trimming pared 5 bases from V and 7 bases from J, leaving 18 bases between. The CDR3 loop is CASRVGVQELEKLFF. The DNA of the CDR3 is TGCGCCAGCAGGGTTGGGGTACAGGAGCTTGAAAAACTGTTTTTT.

This clonotype has a count of ten or more. V gene TRBV3-1 combines with J gene TRBJ2-5, with D possibly being TRBD2 (6 bases). V was shortened by 6 bases and J by 4 bases, with 12 bases between the two germline ends. From germline, CDR1 is LGHDT and CDR2 YNNKEL (reference sequence). CDR3 length: 13 amino acids. This CDR3 is CASSLNGGETQYF. In nucleotides, the CDR3 is TGTGCCAGCAGTCTTAACGGGGGAGAGACCCAGTACTTC.

In this sample, this clonotype turned up a few times. DNA of the CDR3: TGTGCCAGCAGCGTCGTAGGCAACTATGGCTACACCTTC. Its translation: CASSVVGNYGYTF. The chain links TRBV12-3 or TRBV12-4 to TRBJ1-2; D unresolved. The CDR3 extends over 13 amino acids. V lost 6 bases and J 2 bases, leaving 10 bases between the germline ends.

This chain uses TRBV5-1 with TRBJ2-1, with 10 bases lining up with TRBD1. Germline CDR1 is SGHRS and CDR2 is YFSETQ. The CDR3 runs 15 residues. V was clipped by 0 bases and J by 10 bases; unmatched bases: 7. The CDR3 region is CASSLVPGTGVEQFF. The CDR3 DNA is TGCGCCAGCAGCTTGGTACCCGGGACAGGGGTAGAGCAGTTCTTC. The complete variable domain, with remaining parts taken from reference TRBV5-1 and TRBJ2-1, reads KAGVTQTPRYLIKTRGQQVTLSCSPISGHRSVSWYQQTPGQGLQFLFEYFSETQRNKGNFPGRFSGRQFSNSRSEMNVSTLELGDSALYLCASSLVPGTGVEQFFGPGTRLTVL.

There are many counts of this clonotype. The chain combines TRBV7-2 with TRBJ1-3; no clear D. V was trimmed by 5 bases and J by 0 bases, leaving 11 bases between them. This CDR3 comprises 15 residues. Germline loops: CDR1 SGHTA, CDR2 FQGNSA. CDR3 in DNA: TGTGCCAGCAGCCCGTCTCCCAGCTCTGGAAACACCATATATTTT. Protein: CASSPSPSSGNTIYF.

This clonotype was seen at least ten times. This rearrangement joins TRBV4-3 to TRBJ1-1; a possible D gene is TRBD1 (5 bases). CDR3 size: 18 residues. Trimming took off 1 base at V and 0 bases at J, with 18 bases between the two ends. Germline loops: CDR1 LGHNA, CDR2 YSLEER. The CDR3 DNA sequence: TGCGCCAGCAGCCAAGGGCCAGGGCCAGTCCGAATGAACACTGAAGCTTTCTTT. The encoded protein is CASSQGPGPVRMNTEAFF.

The gene calls are TRBV4-1 and TRBJ1-1; D gene uncertain. This CDR3 comprises 15 residues. The germline V gene has CDR1 MGHRA and CDR2 YSYEKL. The ends were cut back, 1 base at V and 3 bases at J, with 12 bases in the middle. The CDR3 loop reads CASSQGRGRDTEAFF. CDR3 nucleotides: TGCGCCAGCAGCCAAGGCCGGGGAAGGGACACTGAAGCTTTCTTT.

This clonotype was picked up a small number of times. The chain links TRBV12-3 or TRBV12-4 to TRBJ1-1; D uncertain. V lost 6 bases, J lost 0 bases, and 14 bases lay in between. The CDR3 is 15 amino acids. In DNA, the CDR3 is TGTGCCAGCAGAATAGGAGGGAACATGAACACTGAAGCTTTCTTT. It is translated as CASRIGGNMNTEAFF.

The rearrangement links TRBV6-5 to TRBJ2-3; no reliable D call. This CDR3 contains 16 residues. Per the germline V gene, CDR1 is MNHEY and CDR2 is SVGAGI. The ends were cut back, 4 bases at V and 2 bases at J, with 16 bases in the middle. CDR3 DNA sequence: TGTGCCAGCAGTTCCGGAACGACATTTGCCACAGATACGCAGTATTTT. This translates into CASSSGTTFATDTQYF.

The table lists this clonotype with a few counts. The chain has TRBV15 and TRBJ1-2, with 7 bases matching TRBD1. Germline V CDR1 and CDR2: LNHNV, YYDKDF (reference sequence). The CDR3 totals 14 residues. The junction had 5 bases not matched to a gene; V was cut back by 5 bases and J by 2 bases. The CDR3 DNA reads as TGTGCCACCAGCGTCTCGACAGGGAACTATGGCTACACCTTC. This sequence encodes CATSVSTGNYGYTF.

Only a few counts were recorded for this clonotype. The rearrangement joins TRBV12-3 or TRBV12-4 to TRBJ1-5; unclear D gene. The CDR3 consists of 14 residues. The V and J ends lost 5 bases and 0 bases respectively, with 8 bases between them. CDR3 residues: CASSTGASNQPQHF. The CDR3 DNA sequence: TGTGCCAGCAGTACGGGAGCTAGCAATCAGCCCCAGCATTTT.

This clonotype was recorded at least ten times. This chain joins TRBV3-1 and TRBJ1-6, with D possibly being TRBD1 (5 bases). Deletions cut 5 bases from V and 14 bases from J, with 13 bases between. Germline CDR1 reads LGHDT; CDR2 reads YNNKEL (reference sequence). The CDR3 runs to 12 residues. The CDR3 here is CASSDRITALHF. The CDR3 nucleotides read TGTGCCAGCAGCGACAGAATTACGGCCCTCCACTTT.

A few counts support this clonotype. V usage is TRBV4-3 and J usage is TRBJ2-3; TRBD2 agrees at 7 bases. This CDR3 region has 16 residues. J gave up 2 bases and V 0 bases, and 5 bases lay outside the gene matches. The germline CDR1 and CDR2 sequences are LGHNA and YSLEER. As DNA, the CDR3 is TGCGCCAGCAGCCAAGATTGGGGGGGGAACACAGATACGCAGTATTTT. This gives the protein CASSQDWGGNTDTQYF.

The sample holds a few counts of this clonotype. This chain links TRBV4-2 with TRBJ1-4; D unclear. CDR1 is LGHNA and CDR2 is YNFKEQ in the germline V gene. The CDR3 is made up of 15 amino acids. Trimming shortened V by 1 base and J by 0 bases, and 6 bases separated the two germline ends. CDR3 sequence (DNA): TGTGCCAGCAGCCAAGGCGCAGCAACTAATGAAAAACTGTTTTTT. This encodes CASSQGAATNEKLFF.

The chain has TRBV14 and TRBJ1-3; perhaps TRBD1 as D (5 bases). The V gene's germline CDR1 is SGHDN and CDR2 FVKESK. The CDR3 contains 16 residues. Deletions cut 9 bases from V and 0 bases from J, with 18 bases between. The CDR3 bases are TGTGCCAGTAGGACTTCCGGGACCGGCTCTGGAAACACCATATATTTT. This encodes CASRTSGTGSGNTIYF.

This clonotype has at least ten counts. V usage is TRBV4-1 and J usage is TRBJ1-1; 12 bases map to TRBD1. The CDR3 has 16 amino acids. CDR1 is MGHRA and CDR2 is YSYEKL in the germline V gene. J lost 2 bases, V lost 1 base, and 2 bases had no gene match. The CDR3 loop reads CASSQGGTGGNTEAFF. In nucleotides, the CDR3 is TGCGCCAGCAGCCAAGGGGGGACAGGGGGCAACACTGAAGCTTTCTTT.

The V gene is TRBV7-3, the J gene TRBJ2-2; TRBD1 aligns across 9 bases. CDR1 is SGHTA, CDR2 FQGTGA, per germline. V trimming: 5 bases; J trimming: 4 bases; junction bases outside the gene matches: 11. This CDR3 is 17 amino acids long. CDR3 amino acids: CASSRRGQGVSTGELFF. The CDR3, as DNA: TGTGCCAGCAGCCGCCGGGGACAGGGCGTCAGCACCGGGGAGCTGTTTTTT. The entire variable domain, with the rest obtained from reference TRBV7-3 and TRBJ2-2, is as follows: GAGVSQTPSNKVTEKGKYVELRCDPISGHTALYWYRQSLGQGPEFLIYFQGTGAADDSGLPNDRFFAVRPEGSVSTLKIQRTERGDSAVYLCASSRRGQGVSTGELFFGEGSRLTVL.